This TCR beta chain was retrieved from a study of T cells in Graves' hyperthyroidism and ophthalmopathy. Turning to the study itself: Blood was drawn when the patient was first diagnosed and still untreated. The study's findings and limits: In blood, most of the thyroid clonotypes expanded above 0.001 were also present.

This clonotype was recorded only once. Its matching antigen is unknown. This may come from a read error, since a much larger clone is one base off. RNA transcripts provided the source from which TCR beta CDR3 regions were amplified. The study used the HTBI primer set for a first-round RT-PCR of the TCR CDR3. Each CDR3 protein gets one entry after TCRdb re-called the multiplex PCR reads with MiXCR. The data contain about 350,000 distinct CDR3 sequences, approximately 15% of them singletons. Absent ophthalmopathy progression within 18 months defined stable Graves' hyperthyroidism. The CDR3 loop spans 15 amino acids. Germline V gene data show CDR1 as LNHNV and CDR2 as YYDKDF (reference sequence).

The clonotype originates from a woman aged 25 to 45 with Graves' hyperthyroidism. Sequencing was performed on blood. This sequence joins TRBV15 and TRBJ1-1; D possibly corresponds to TRBD1 (5 bases). CDR3 region: CATSRERDSNTETFF. Here the CDR3 DNA reads TGTGCCACCAGCAGAGAACGGGACTCGAACACTGAAACTTTCTTT.